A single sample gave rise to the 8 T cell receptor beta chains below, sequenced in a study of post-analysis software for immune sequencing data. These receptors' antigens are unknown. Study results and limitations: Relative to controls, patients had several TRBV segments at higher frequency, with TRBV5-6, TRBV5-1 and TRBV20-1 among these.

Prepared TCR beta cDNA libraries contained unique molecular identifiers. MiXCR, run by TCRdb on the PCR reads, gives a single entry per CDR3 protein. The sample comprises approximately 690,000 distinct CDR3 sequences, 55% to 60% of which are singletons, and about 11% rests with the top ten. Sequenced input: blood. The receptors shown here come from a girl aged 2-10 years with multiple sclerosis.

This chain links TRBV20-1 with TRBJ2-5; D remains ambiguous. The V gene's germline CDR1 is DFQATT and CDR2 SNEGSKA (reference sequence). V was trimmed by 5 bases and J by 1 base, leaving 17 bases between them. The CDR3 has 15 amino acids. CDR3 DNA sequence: TGCAGTGCTGCGACGACGGAAACAACCCAAGAGACCCAGTACTTC. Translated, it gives CSAATTETTQETQYF.

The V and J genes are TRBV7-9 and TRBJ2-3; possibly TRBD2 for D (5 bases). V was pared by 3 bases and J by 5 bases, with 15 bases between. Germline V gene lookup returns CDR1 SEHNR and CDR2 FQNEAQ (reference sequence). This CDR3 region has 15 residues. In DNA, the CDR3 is TGTGCCAGCAGCTTCTTTAGCGCCAGCCGAGATACGCAGTATTTT. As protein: CASSFFSASRDTQYF.

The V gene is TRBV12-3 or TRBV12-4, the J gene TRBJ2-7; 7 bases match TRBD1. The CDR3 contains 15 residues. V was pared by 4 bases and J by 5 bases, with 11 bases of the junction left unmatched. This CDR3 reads CASSSGQVESHEQYF. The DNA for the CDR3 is TGTGCCAGCAGTTCTGGACAGGTGGAGAGCCACGAGCAGTACTTC.

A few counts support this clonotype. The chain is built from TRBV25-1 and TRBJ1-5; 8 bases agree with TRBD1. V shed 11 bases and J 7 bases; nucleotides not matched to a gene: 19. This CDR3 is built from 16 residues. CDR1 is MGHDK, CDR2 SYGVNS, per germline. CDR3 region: CAPRLKGQAVVQPQHF. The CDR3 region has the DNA TGTGCCCCGAGGCTGAAGGGACAGGCGGTAGTACAGCCCCAGCATTTT. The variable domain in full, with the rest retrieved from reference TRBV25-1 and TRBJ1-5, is EADIYQTPRYLVIGTGKKITLECSQTMGHDKMYWYQQDPGMELHLIHYSYGVNSTEKGDLSSESTVSRIRTEHFPLTLESARPSHTSQYLCAPRLKGQAVVQPQHFGDGTRLSIL.

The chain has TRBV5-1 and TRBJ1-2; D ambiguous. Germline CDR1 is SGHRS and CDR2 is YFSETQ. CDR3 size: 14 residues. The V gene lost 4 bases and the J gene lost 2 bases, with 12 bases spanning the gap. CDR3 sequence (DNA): TGCGCCAGCAGCCCGGCCGCGGGAAACTATGGCTACACCTTC. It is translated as CASSPAAGNYGYTF. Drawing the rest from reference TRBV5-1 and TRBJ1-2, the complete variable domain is KAGVTQTPRYLIKTRGQQVTLSCSPISGHRSVSWYQQTPGQGLQFLFEYFSETQRNKGNFPGRFSGRQFSNSRSEMNVSTLELGDSALYLCASSPAAGNYGYTFGSGTRLTVV.

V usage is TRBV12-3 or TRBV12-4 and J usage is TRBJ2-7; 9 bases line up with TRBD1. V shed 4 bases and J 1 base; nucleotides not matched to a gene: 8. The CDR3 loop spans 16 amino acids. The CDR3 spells CASSSQGTGPSYEQYF. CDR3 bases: TGTGCCAGCAGTTCCCAGGGGACAGGGCCTTCCTACGAGCAGTACTTC.

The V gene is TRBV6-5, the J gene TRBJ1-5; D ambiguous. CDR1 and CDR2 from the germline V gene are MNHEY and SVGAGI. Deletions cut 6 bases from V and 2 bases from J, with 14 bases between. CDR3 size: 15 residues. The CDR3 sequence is CASSSEGSGNQPQHF. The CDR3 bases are TGTGCCAGCAGCTCTGAAGGTTCTGGCAATCAGCCCCAGCATTTT.

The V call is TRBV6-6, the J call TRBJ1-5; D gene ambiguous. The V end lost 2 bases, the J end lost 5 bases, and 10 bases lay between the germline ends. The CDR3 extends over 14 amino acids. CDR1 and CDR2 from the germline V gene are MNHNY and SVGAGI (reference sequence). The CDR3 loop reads CASSYLGRDQPQHF. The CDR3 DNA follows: TGTGCCAGCAGTTACCTGGGTAGGGATCAGCCCCAGCATTTT.